This TCR beta chain stems from a study of siplizumab effects on memory and regulatory T cells. Germline V gene sequence: CDR1 SGHDN, CDR2 FVKESK. V was clipped by 4 bases and J by 0 bases, with 14 bases between them. The CDR3 contains 16 residues. TCRdb's table, derived via immunoSEQ multiplex PCR, lists solely in-frame clones and lacks some. The sample has tens of thousands of clones, about 90% seen once. The chain joins TRBV14 to TRBJ2-3; D is possibly TRBD1 or TRBD2 (5 bases each). This receptor was taken from a human donor in good health. The sample comprised CD8+ T cells sorted from blood. In nucleotides, the CDR3 is TGTGCCAGCAGCCTACGGGGCAGCTTAAGCACAGATACGCAGTATTTT. This sequence encodes CASSLRGSLSTDTQYF.